This T cell receptor (beta chain) was profiled in a study of T cells in Graves' hyperthyroidism and ophthalmopathy. Used for diagnoses were clinical symptoms, serum thyroxine and TRAb, thyroid ultrasound and orbital computed tomography. The TCR beta CDR3 regions underwent amplification using RNA transcripts as the source. A set of HTBI primers served as the primers for a first-round RT-PCR of the TCR CDR3. TCRdb analysed the multiplex PCR reads with MiXCR anew, one entry per CDR3 protein. The table shows fewer than 700,000 distinct CDR3 sequences, with under 20% occurring only once. In its sample, this clonotype was seen many times. The CDR3 has 15 residues. Trimming removed 2 bases at V and 5 bases at J, with 16 bases between. Germline CDR1 and CDR2: SGHVS and FQNEAQ.

This chain uses TRBV7-8 with TRBJ2-7, with D hard to call. The sequence was collected from a woman between 18 and 29 years old with Graves' ophthalmopathy. The sample comprised blood. Written as DNA, the CDR3 is TGTGCCAGCAGCTTATACGAGTTGGTTACAAACGAGCAGTACTTC. Translated: CASSLYELVTNEQYF.